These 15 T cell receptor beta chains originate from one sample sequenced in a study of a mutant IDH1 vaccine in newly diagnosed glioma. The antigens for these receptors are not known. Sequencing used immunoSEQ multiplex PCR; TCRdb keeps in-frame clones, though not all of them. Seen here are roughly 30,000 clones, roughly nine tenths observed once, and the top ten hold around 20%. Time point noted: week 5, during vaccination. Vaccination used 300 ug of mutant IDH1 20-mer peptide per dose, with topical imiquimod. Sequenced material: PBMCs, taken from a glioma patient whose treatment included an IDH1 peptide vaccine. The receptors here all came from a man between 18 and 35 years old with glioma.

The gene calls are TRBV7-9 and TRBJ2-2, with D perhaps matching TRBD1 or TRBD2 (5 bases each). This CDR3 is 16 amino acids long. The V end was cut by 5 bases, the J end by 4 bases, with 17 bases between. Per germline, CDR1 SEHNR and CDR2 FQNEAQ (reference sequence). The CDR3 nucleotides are TGTGCCAGCAGCACTAGGGGACCGAGGAGCACCGGGGAGCTGTTTTTT. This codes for CASSTRGPRSTGELFF.

Written as DNA, the CDR3 is TGTGCCAGCAGCGTACGAAGGGCAGAGGGTGAGCAGTTCTTC. Translation gives CASSVRRAEGEQFF. The chain recombines TRBV9 with TRBJ2-1, with D possibly matching TRBD2 (5 bases). In germline, CDR1 is SGDLS, CDR2 YYNGEE. The ends were cut back, 1 base at V and 9 bases at J, with 14 bases in the middle. This CDR3 region has 14 residues.

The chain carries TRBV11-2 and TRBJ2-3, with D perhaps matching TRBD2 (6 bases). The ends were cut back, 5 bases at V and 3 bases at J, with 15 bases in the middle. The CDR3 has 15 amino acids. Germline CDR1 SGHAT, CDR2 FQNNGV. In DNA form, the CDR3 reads TGTGCCAGCAGCCCTGCAGGGCTAGCGACAGATACGCAGTATTTT. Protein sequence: CASSPAGLATDTQYF.

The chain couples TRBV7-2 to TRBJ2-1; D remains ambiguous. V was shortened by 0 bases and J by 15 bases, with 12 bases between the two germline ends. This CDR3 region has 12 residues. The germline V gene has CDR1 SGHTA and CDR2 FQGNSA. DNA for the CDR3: TGTGCCAGCAGCTTAGCGGCCAGGCCCCCGTTCTTC. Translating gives CASSLAARPPFF.

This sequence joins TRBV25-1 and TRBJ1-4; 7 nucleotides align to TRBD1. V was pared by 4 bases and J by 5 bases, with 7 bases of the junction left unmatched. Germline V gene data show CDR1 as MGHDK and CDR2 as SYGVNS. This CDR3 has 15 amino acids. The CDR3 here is CASSVGTALNEKLFF. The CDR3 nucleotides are TGTGCCAGCAGTGTCGGGACAGCCTTAAATGAAAAACTGTTTTTT.

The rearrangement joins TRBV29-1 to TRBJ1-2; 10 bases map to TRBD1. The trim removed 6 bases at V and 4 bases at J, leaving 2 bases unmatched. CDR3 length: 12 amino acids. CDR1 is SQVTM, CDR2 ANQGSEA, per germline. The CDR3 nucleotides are TGCAGCGTGCGGACAGGGGGCTATGGCTACACCTTC. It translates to CSVRTGGYGYTF.

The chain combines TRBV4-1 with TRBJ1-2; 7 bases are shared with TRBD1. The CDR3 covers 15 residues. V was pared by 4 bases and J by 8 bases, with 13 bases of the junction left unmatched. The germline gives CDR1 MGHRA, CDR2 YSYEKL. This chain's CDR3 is CASSPTGTAPHGYTF. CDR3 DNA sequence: TGCGCCAGCAGCCCCACTGGGACAGCGCCTCACGGCTACACCTTC.

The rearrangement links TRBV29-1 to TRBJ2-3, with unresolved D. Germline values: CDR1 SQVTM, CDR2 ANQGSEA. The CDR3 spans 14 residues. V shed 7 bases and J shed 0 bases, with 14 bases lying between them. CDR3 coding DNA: TGCAGCGCCGCACGGGTCGGTAGCACAGATACGCAGTATTTT. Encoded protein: CSAARVGSTDTQYF.

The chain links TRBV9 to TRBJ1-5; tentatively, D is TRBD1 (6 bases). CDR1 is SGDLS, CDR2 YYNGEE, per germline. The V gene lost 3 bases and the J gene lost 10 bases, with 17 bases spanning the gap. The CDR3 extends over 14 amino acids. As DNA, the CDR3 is TGTGCCAGCAGCGGGGGGCCCACATTGGGACCCCAGCATTTT. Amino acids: CASSGGPTLGPQHF.

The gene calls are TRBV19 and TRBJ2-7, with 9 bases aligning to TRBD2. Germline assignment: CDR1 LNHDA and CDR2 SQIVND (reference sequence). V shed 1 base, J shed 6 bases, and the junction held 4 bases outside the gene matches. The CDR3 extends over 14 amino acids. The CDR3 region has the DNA TGTGCCAGTAGTATAGTAGCGGGAGATCTCGAGCAGTACTTC. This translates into CASSIVAGDLEQYF.

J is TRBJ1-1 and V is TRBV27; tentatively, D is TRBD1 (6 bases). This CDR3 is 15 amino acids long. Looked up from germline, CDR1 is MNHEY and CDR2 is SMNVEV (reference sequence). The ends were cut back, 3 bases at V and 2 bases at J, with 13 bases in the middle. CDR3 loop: CASSLQGTRNTEAFF. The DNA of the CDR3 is TGTGCCAGCAGTTTGCAGGGGACGCGAAACACTGAAGCTTTCTTT.

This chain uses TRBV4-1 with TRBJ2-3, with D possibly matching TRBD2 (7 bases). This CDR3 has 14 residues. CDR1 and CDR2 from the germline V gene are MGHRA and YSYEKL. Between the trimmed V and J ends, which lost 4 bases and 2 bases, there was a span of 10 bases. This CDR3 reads CASSPGGATDTQYF. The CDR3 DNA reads TGCGCCAGCAGCCCTGGGGGGGCCACAGATACGCAGTATTTT.

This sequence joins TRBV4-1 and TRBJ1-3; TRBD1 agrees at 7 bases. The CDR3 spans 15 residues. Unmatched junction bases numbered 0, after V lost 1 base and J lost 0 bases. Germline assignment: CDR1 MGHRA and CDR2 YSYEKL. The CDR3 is CASSQGDSSGNTIYF. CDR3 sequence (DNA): TGCGCCAGCAGCCAAGGGGACAGCTCTGGAAACACCATATATTTT.

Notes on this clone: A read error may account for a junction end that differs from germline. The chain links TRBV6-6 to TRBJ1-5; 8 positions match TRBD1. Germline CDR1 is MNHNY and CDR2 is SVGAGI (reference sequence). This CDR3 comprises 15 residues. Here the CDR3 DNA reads TGTGCCAGCACTTACGACAGGGGCAGCAATCAGCCCCAGCATTTT. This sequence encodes CASTYDRGSNQPQHF.

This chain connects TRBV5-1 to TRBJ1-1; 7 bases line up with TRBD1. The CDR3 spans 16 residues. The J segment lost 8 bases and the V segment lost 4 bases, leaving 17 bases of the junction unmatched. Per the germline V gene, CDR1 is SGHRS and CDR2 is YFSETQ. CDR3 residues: CASSRDGDRKIFEAFF. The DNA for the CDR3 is TGCGCCAGCAGCCGGGATGGGGACAGAAAGATCTTCGAAGCTTTCTTT.